One and the same sample provided the 32 T cell receptor beta chains below, sequenced in a study of T cell responses to AZD1222 COVID-19 vaccine. The table came from immunoSEQ multiplex PCR; TCRdb's copy has only in-frame clones and leaves some out. The sample has over 200,000 clones, around 94% seen once. Here the sequenced sample was peripheral blood, taken 28 days after the second dose of the MenACWY control vaccine. Receptors were obtained from an adult who received the MenACWY meningococcal vaccine as a control.

The chain carries TRBV5-4 and TRBJ1-5, with a possible D match to TRBD1 (5 bases). The CDR3 has 14 residues. Germline V CDR1 and CDR2: SGHNT, YYREEE (reference sequence). V dropped 0 bases and J dropped 3 bases, with 7 bases sitting between them. The DNA for the CDR3 is TGTGCCAGCAGCTTGGCAGGGCTCAATCAGCCCCAGCATTTT. This codes for CASSLAGLNQPQHF.

The gene calls are TRBV19 and TRBJ1-1; D gene ambiguous. V shed 5 bases and J shed 0 bases, with 10 bases lying between them. Germline V gene sequence: CDR1 LNHDA, CDR2 SQIVND (reference sequence). CDR3 length: 14 residues. CDR3 DNA sequence: TGTGCCAGTAGTTCAAGACTCATGAACACTGAAGCTTTCTTT. Protein sequence: CASSSRLMNTEAFF.

The chain employs TRBV10-3 and TRBJ2-3; 10 nucleotides agree with TRBD2. The CDR3 contains 20 residues. Trimming took 6 bases from V and 1 from J; bases not matched to a gene: 19. Germline assignment: CDR1 ENHRY and CDR2 SYGVKD. CDR3 in amino acids: CAIRSSGPRPGTSGTDTQYF. CDR3 coding DNA: TGTGCCATCAGATCCTCCGGCCCGCGTCCCGGGACTAGCGGCACAGATACGCAGTATTTT.

The J gene is TRBJ1-5, the V gene TRBV7-8; no reliable D call. CDR1 and CDR2 from the germline V gene are SGHVS and FQNEAQ. V lost 5 bases to trimming and J lost 9 bases, with 20 bases between them. The CDR3 is made up of 15 amino acids. As DNA, the CDR3 is TGTGCCAGCAGCCTTATGGACGGAGCACAGTCGCCCCAGCATTTT. It translates to CASSLMDGAQSPQHF.

V and J are TRBV18 and TRBJ2-7; D may be TRBD1 (5 bases). V lost 1 base, J lost 0 bases, and 10 bases lay in between. The germline V gene encodes CDR1 KGHSH and CDR2 LQKENI. The CDR3 consists of 15 residues. The CDR3 nucleotides are TGTGCCAGCTCACCACGTCAGGGTAACTCCTACGAGCAGTACTTC. Its translation is CASSPRQGNSYEQYF.

This chain connects TRBV5-4 to TRBJ1-3; D not certain. The CDR3 is 14 residues long. With 4 bases removed from V and 2 bases from J, the gap between germline ends came to 10 bases. Germline assignment: CDR1 SGHNT and CDR2 YYREEE (reference sequence). The CDR3 sequence: CASSPFSPGNTIYF. CDR3 coding DNA: TGTGCCAGCAGCCCCTTTTCTCCTGGAAACACCATATATTTT. Using reference TRBV5-4 and TRBJ1-3 for the parts outside the CDR3, the full variable domain is ETGVTQSPTHLIKTRGQQVTLRCSSQSGHNTVSWYQQALGQGPQFIFQYYREEENGRGNFPPRFSGLQFPNYSSELNVNALELDDSALYLCASSPFSPGNTIYFGEGSWLTVV.

Details on this clone: The same CDR3 is also encoded by other DNA sequences in this sample. The chain combines TRBV6-5 with TRBJ2-2, with unresolved D. The CDR3 runs to 14 residues. V lost 0 bases, J lost 5 bases, and 7 bases lay in between. Germline V gives CDR1 MNHEY, CDR2 SVGAGI. CDR3 nucleotide sequence: TGTGCCAGCAGTTACTCGTTGAATACCGGGGAGCTGTTTTTT. Translated, it gives CASSYSLNTGELFF.

V gene TRBV4-1 combines with J gene TRBJ1-2; D is possibly TRBD1 (5 bases). Germline V gene data show CDR1 as MGHRA and CDR2 as YSYEKL. The CDR3 has 13 residues. Trimming took 1 base from V and 8 from J, leaving 11 bases between them. The CDR3 protein is CASSQVIGEGYTF. The CDR3 DNA reads as TGCGCCAGCAGCCAAGTTATAGGGGAAGGCTACACCTTC.

In its sample, this clone was seen once. The chain links TRBV28 to TRBJ1-3; 9 bases are shared with TRBD1. The CDR3 contains 19 residues. The junction had 11 bases not matched to a gene; V was cut back by 2 bases and J by 0 bases. The germline V gene has CDR1 MDHEN and CDR2 SYDVKM. CDR3 residues: CASSLIWVWGQGSGNTIYF. The CDR3 DNA sequence: TGTGCCAGCAGTTTAATCTGGGTTTGGGGACAGGGCTCTGGAAACACCATATATTTT. The full variable domain, with the rest looked up from reference TRBV28 and TRBJ1-3, is DVKVTQSSRYLVKRTGEKVFLECVQDMDHENMFWYRQDPGLGLRLIYFSYDVKMKEKGDIPEGYSVSREKKERFSLILESASTNQTSMYLCASSLIWVWGQGSGNTIYFGEGSWLTVV.

This clone was observed once. The V and J genes are TRBV28 and TRBJ2-5, with D perhaps assigned TRBD1 or TRBD2 (6 bases each). The CDR3 extends over 14 amino acids. Trimming removed 3 bases at V and 4 bases at J, with 12 bases between. Germline CDR1 MDHEN, CDR2 SYDVKM. The CDR3 bases are TGTGCCAGCAGTTTGATCAGGGGAGGAGAGACCCAGTACTTC. It translates to CASSLIRGGETQYF.

V and J are TRBV9 and TRBJ2-1, with a possible D match to TRBD2 (5 bases). Looked up from germline, CDR1 is SGDLS and CDR2 is YYNGEE. The V and J ends lost 4 bases and 0 bases respectively, with 14 bases between them. The CDR3 consists of 16 residues. The DNA for the CDR3 is TGTGCCAGCAGCCTCGAGGGCCTCAGCTCCTACAATGAGCAGTTCTTC. This codes for CASSLEGLSSYNEQFF.

CDR3 in amino acids: CASSPIHGGLRGANVLTF. CDR3 nucleotide sequence: TGTGCCAGTAGTCCCATCCACGGGGGCTTAAGAGGGGCCAACGTCCTGACTTTC. The rearrangement links TRBV19 to TRBJ2-6; D could derive from TRBD1 or TRBD2 (6 bases each). Trimming cost V 5 bases and J 4 bases, with 21 bases left between them. Germline V gene sequence: CDR1 LNHDA, CDR2 SQIVND (reference sequence). This CDR3 spans 18 amino acids.

The V call is TRBV6-5, the J call TRBJ1-2; TRBD1 is a possible D gene (5 bases). Trimming stripped 6 bases from V and 3 bases from J, with 14 bases between. The CDR3 length is 14 residues. Germline CDR1 MNHEY, CDR2 SVGAGI. CDR3 sequence reads: CASSPRWGYYGYTF. The CDR3 region has the DNA TGTGCCAGCAGCCCGAGATGGGGCTACTATGGCTACACCTTC.

The V call is TRBV24-1, the J call TRBJ2-2; no definite D call. V lost 6 bases, J lost 0 bases, and 7 bases lay in between. CDR1 and CDR2 from the germline V gene are KGHDR and SFDVKD. The CDR3 has 14 amino acids. The CDR3 loop reads CATSSRANTGELFF. CDR3 sequence (DNA): TGTGCCACCAGTAGTAGGGCGAACACCGGGGAGCTGTTTTTT.

The chain has TRBV28 and TRBJ2-3; D may correspond to TRBD1 or TRBD2 (5 bases each). CDR1 and CDR2 (germline): MDHEN, SYDVKM. The CDR3 is made up of 13 amino acids. Trimming took off 5 bases at V and 2 bases at J, with 8 bases between the two ends. CDR3 amino acids: CASSLGVTDTQYF. The CDR3 DNA reads TGTGCCAGCAGTCTGGGGGTCACAGATACGCAGTATTTT.

The chain employs TRBV30 and TRBJ1-2; D is undetermined. Germline CDR1 reads GTSNPN; CDR2 reads SVGIG (reference sequence). The V end was cut by 0 bases, the J end by 2 bases, with 10 bases between. The CDR3 extends over 14 amino acids. CDR3 loop: CAWSVLRQNYGYTF. DNA of the CDR3: TGTGCCTGGAGTGTACTGCGGCAGAACTATGGCTACACCTTC.

The chain joins TRBV2 to TRBJ2-7; D tentatively fits TRBD1 or TRBD2 (5 bases each). V was clipped by 8 bases and J by 0 bases, with 11 bases between them. The CDR3 length is 13 residues. The germline gives CDR1 SNHLY, CDR2 FYNNEI. The CDR3 loop is CASSPGSSYEQYF. CDR3 in DNA: TGTGCCAGCTCTCCAGGGAGCTCCTACGAGCAGTACTTC.

This clone showed up just once. This chain joins TRBV28 and TRBJ2-1; TRBD1 matches 10 bases. J gave up 7 bases and V 5 bases, and 5 bases lay outside the gene matches. This CDR3 is built from 14 residues. Germline V gene lookup returns CDR1 MDHEN and CDR2 SYDVKM. The CDR3 nucleotides read TGTGCCAGCAGTATAAGACAGGGGGCAAATGAGCAGTTCTTC. This sequence encodes CASSIRQGANEQFF.

Comments on this clone: The same CDR3 arises from other DNA sequences in this sample as well. The CDR3 protein is CASSLTGGYGYTF. CDR3 DNA sequence: TGTGCCAGCAGTTTAACAGGGGGCTATGGCTACACCTTC. This chain connects TRBV12-3 or TRBV12-4 to TRBJ1-2, with 8 bases identical to TRBD1. With V trimmed by 2 bases and J by 4 bases, 0 bases remained unmatched. The length of the CDR3 is 13 residues.

The chain uses TRBV12-3 or TRBV12-4 and TRBJ1-2, with no clear D. Trimming took off 7 bases at V and 7 bases at J, with 16 bases between the two ends. This CDR3 is built from 13 residues. The CDR3 here is CASKTRSRGGYTF. Here the CDR3 DNA reads TGTGCCAGCAAGACAAGATCCCGGGGTGGCTACACCTTC.

The chain carries TRBV24-1 and TRBJ1-2; D is perhaps TRBD1 (5 bases). CDR1 and CDR2 from the germline V gene are KGHDR and SFDVKD. With 1 base removed from V and 2 bases from J, the gap between germline ends came to 10 bases. This CDR3 has 15 residues. The CDR3 loop reads CATSDFRQGNYGYTF. The CDR3 DNA reads as TGTGCCACCAGTGATTTCCGGCAGGGAAACTATGGCTACACCTTC.

A word on this clone: At one boundary the junction diverges from the germline segment, which might be a read error. The identical CDR3 is also encoded by other nucleotide sequences in the sample. J is TRBJ2-2 and V is TRBV7-7, with 10 positions matching TRBD2. The CDR3 is 17 amino acids. Germline V gene sequence: CDR1 SSHAT, CDR2 FNYEAQ (reference sequence). The CDR3: CASSLRTSGPNTGELFF. CDR3 DNA sequence: TGTGCTAGCAGCTTAAGGACTAGCGGACCGAACACCGGGGAGCTGTTTTTT.

The chain recombines TRBV28 with TRBJ1-2; D call uncertain. V lost 6 bases and J 5 bases, leaving 10 bases between the germline ends. The length of the CDR3 is 12 residues. CDR1 MDHEN and CDR2 SYDVKM come from the germline V gene. The CDR3 loop is CASSQDGYGYTF. CDR3 DNA sequence: TGTGCCAGCAGCCAAGACGGGTATGGCTACACCTTC.

The gene calls are TRBV18 and TRBJ2-7; a weak D match, TRBD2 (5 bases). Germline CDR1 reads KGHSH; CDR2 reads LQKENI. V was pared by 2 bases and J by 7 bases, with 12 bases between. This CDR3 is built from 13 residues. CDR3 residues: CASSPTLAEEQYF. In nucleotides, the CDR3 is TGTGCCAGCTCACCAACCCTAGCTGAGGAGCAGTACTTC.

The genes are TRBV28 and TRBJ2-2; D is possibly TRBD2 (6 bases). Germline loops: CDR1 MDHEN, CDR2 SYDVKM. The CDR3 covers 18 residues. The V and J ends lost 4 bases and 7 bases respectively, with 25 bases between them. CDR3 in amino acids: CASSYQGRPTTESGELFF. The CDR3 nucleotides read TGTGCCAGCAGTTACCAAGGGAGGCCCACCACTGAAAGCGGGGAGCTGTTTTTT.

This clone was found a few times. The gene calls are TRBV6-2 or TRBV6-3 and TRBJ1-2; D is ambiguous. The V end was cut by 8 bases, the J end by 7 bases, with 26 bases between. Looked up from germline, CDR1 is MNHEY and CDR2 is SVGEGT. This CDR3 comprises 16 residues. The CDR3 loop reads CASRSGLAGRRLGYTF. The CDR3, as DNA: TGTGCCAGCCGTTCCGGGTTAGCCGGGAGACGTCTTGGCTACACCTTC.

This chain connects TRBV4-1 to TRBJ1-6; no clear D gene. The CDR3 has 13 residues. The V and J ends lost 1 base and 9 bases respectively, with 7 bases between them. Germline V gene sequence: CDR1 MGHRA, CDR2 YSYEKL. CDR3 region: CASSQGLGSPLHF. The CDR3 DNA reads TGCGCCAGCAGCCAAGGGTTGGGTTCACCCCTCCACTTT.

The rearrangement joins TRBV5-1 to TRBJ2-3; D remains ambiguous. The germline gives CDR1 SGHRS, CDR2 YFSETQ. Trimming cost V 4 bases and J 1 base, with 7 bases left between them. The CDR3 spans 13 residues. CDR3 region: CASSPSGTDTQYF. In DNA form, the CDR3 reads TGCGCCAGCAGCCCATCGGGCACAGATACGCAGTATTTT. Combining the CDR3 with reference TRBV5-1 and TRBJ2-3 gives the whole variable domain KAGVTQTPRYLIKTRGQQVTLSCSPISGHRSVSWYQQTPGQGLQFLFEYFSETQRNKGNFPGRFSGRQFSNSRSEMNVSTLELGDSALYLCASSPSGTDTQYFGPGTRLTVL.

The chain couples TRBV6-1 to TRBJ1-2; TRBD1 agrees at 8 bases. Trimming cost V 0 bases and J 7 bases; bases outside gene matches: 7. The CDR3 extends over 15 amino acids. Germline V gene sequence: CDR1 MNHNS, CDR2 SASEGT. The CDR3 DNA is TGTGCCAGCAGTGAAGCTCTCGGACAGGGTTTTGGCTACACCTTC. It encodes CASSEALGQGFGYTF.

CDR3 in DNA: TGTGCCAGCAGCCAGACCTTGACAGGGACCATTAACTATGGCTACACCTTC. Translation gives CASSQTLTGTINYGYTF. The chain links TRBV5-6 to TRBJ1-2; TRBD1 matches at 7 bases. Germline V gives CDR1 SGHDT, CDR2 YYEEEE. The CDR3 is made up of 17 amino acids. V lost 4 bases, J lost 1 base, and 13 bases stayed unmatched.

V and J are TRBV15 and TRBJ1-1; TRBD1 is a possible D gene (5 bases). CDR3 length: 14 amino acids. CDR1 and CDR2 from the germline V gene are LNHNV and YYDKDF (reference sequence). The germline V and J ends were trimmed by 4 bases and 7 bases, with 16 bases remaining between them. The CDR3 nucleotides are TGTGCCACCAGCATGCGTAAGACAGCCCTTGAAGCTTTCTTT. Residues: CATSMRKTALEAFF.

V usage is TRBV5-1 and J usage is TRBJ2-3; 7 bases align to TRBD2. CDR3 length: 15 amino acids. The germline V gene encodes CDR1 SGHRS and CDR2 YFSETQ. V lost 6 bases to trimming and J lost 0 bases; unmatched junction nucleotides: 7. CDR3 sequence: CASTGEGVSTDTQYF. In nucleotides, the CDR3 is TGCGCCAGCACGGGGGAGGGCGTGAGCACAGATACGCAGTATTTT.